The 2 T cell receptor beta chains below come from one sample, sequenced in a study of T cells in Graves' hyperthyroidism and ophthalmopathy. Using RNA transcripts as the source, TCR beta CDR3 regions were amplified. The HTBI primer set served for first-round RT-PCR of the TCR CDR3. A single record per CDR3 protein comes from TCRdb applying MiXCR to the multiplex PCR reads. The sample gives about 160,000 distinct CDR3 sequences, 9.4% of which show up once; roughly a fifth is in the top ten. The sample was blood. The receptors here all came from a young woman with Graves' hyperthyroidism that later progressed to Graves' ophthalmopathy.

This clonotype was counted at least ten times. CDR3 amino acids: CASSLGGLTSYNEQFF. In DNA, the CDR3 is TGTGCCAGCAGCTTAGGGGGACTAACCTCCTACAATGAGCAGTTCTTC. The chain couples TRBV11-3 to TRBJ2-1; TRBD2 aligns across 7 bases. Germline loops: CDR1 SGHNT, CDR2 YENEEA. J gave up 0 bases and V 1 base, and 3 bases lay outside the gene matches. This CDR3 has 16 amino acids. Supplemented by reference TRBV11-3 and TRBJ2-1, the full variable domain reads EAGVVQSPRYKIIEKKQPVAFWCNPISGHNTLYWYLQNLGQGPELLIRYENEEAVDDSQLPKDRFSAERLKGVDSTLKIQPAELGDSAVYLCASSLGGLTSYNEQFFGPGTRLTVL.

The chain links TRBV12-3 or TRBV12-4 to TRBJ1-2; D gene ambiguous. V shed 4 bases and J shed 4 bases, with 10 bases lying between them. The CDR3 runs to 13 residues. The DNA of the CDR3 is TGTGCCAGCAGTTATACAGCCCCCTATGGCTACACCTTC. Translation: CASSYTAPYGYTF.